The 7 T cell receptor beta chains given below trace back to one sample, sequenced in a study of blood T cells in healthy people across ages. With a J-beta primer mix and a sample-barcoded 5' primer, a second PCR ran about 7 to 11 cycles. TCRdb processed the 5' RACE reads anew with MiXCR; each CDR3 protein has one entry. The sample contains about 1.7 million distinct CDR3 sequences, about 30% of which appear only once. Sample: blood. The receptor set was obtained from a young woman in good health.

The chain's CDR3 is CASSSSWGAQNTEAFF. The CDR3, as DNA: TGTGCCAGCAGTTCCTCGTGGGGGGCACAGAACACTGAAGCTTTCTTT. This rearrangement joins TRBV6-2 or TRBV6-3 to TRBJ1-1, with a tentative D call TRBD1 (6 bases). V was pared by 4 bases and J by 1 base, with 16 bases between. CDR1 is MNHEY, CDR2 SVGEGT, per germline. The CDR3 has 16 amino acids.

The chain uses TRBV28 and TRBJ2-7, with 11 bases lining up with TRBD2. Unmatched junction bases numbered 3, after V lost 3 bases and J lost 5 bases. Germline V gene data show CDR1 as MDHEN and CDR2 as SYDVKM. CDR3 size: 14 residues. CDR3 amino acids: CASSFHSGGDEQYF. The CDR3 DNA follows: TGTGCCAGCAGTTTCCATAGCGGGGGGGACGAGCAGTACTTC.

The J gene is TRBJ2-7, the V gene TRBV5-1; 7 bases are shared with TRBD1. CDR1 is SGHRS and CDR2 is YFSETQ in the germline V gene. This CDR3 has 15 amino acids. The V and J ends lost 1 base and 6 bases, in that order; junction bases with no gene match: 10. The CDR3 reads CASSLSGTATAEQYF. The CDR3 DNA is TGCGCCAGCAGCTTGTCTGGGACAGCAACGGCCGAGCAGTACTTC.

The table lists this clonotype with a few counts. This rearrangement joins TRBV5-1 to TRBJ2-5; TRBD2 might be the D (6 bases). Per germline, CDR1 SGHRS and CDR2 YFSETQ. The CDR3 loop spans 16 amino acids. V lost 0 bases to trimming and J lost 2 bases, with 14 bases between them. This CDR3 is CASSLGLGARQETQYF. The CDR3 nucleotides read TGCGCCAGCAGCTTGGGACTAGGAGCGAGGCAAGAGACCCAGTACTTC.

This clonotype was found a few times. CDR3 in amino acids: CSAGQAGSPLHF. CDR3 coding DNA: TGCAGTGCTGGGCAGGCGGGTTCACCCCTCCACTTT. The chain has TRBV20-1 and TRBJ1-6; unclear D gene. The CDR3 spans 12 residues. Between the trimmed V and J ends, which lost 5 bases and 9 bases, there was a span of 11 bases. Looked up from germline, CDR1 is DFQATT and CDR2 is SNEGSKA (reference sequence).

V gene TRBV12-3 or TRBV12-4 combines with J gene TRBJ2-1, with a possible D match to TRBD1 (6 bases). This CDR3 is built from 15 residues. V was clipped by 5 bases and J by 3 bases, with 14 bases between them. The CDR3 sequence is CASSLDREIYNEQFF. CDR3 coding DNA: TGTGCCAGCAGTCTGGACAGAGAGATCTACAATGAGCAGTTCTTC.

This sequence joins TRBV28 and TRBJ2-1; D gene ambiguous. The V end was cut by 6 bases, the J end by 0 bases, with 9 bases between. This CDR3 is 14 amino acids long. Per the germline V gene, CDR1 is MDHEN and CDR2 is SYDVKM. CDR3 in DNA: TGTGCCAGCAGGCAATATGCCTCCTACAATGAGCAGTTCTTC. This gives the protein CASRQYASYNEQFF.